This entry features one T cell receptor (beta chain) sequence. Clones were sequenced by immunoSEQ multiplex PCR, and TCRdb holds only the in-frame ones, with some missing. This sample has almost 50,000 clones, with approximately 80% found just once. This record belongs to a study of T cell responses to AZD1222 COVID-19 vaccine. Here the sequenced sample was peripheral blood, taken on day 0 of MenACWY control vaccination. The clonotype originates from an adult in good health.

The chain's CDR3 is CASSDALGSTNEKLFF. Written as DNA, the CDR3 is TGTGCCAGCAGTGATGCCTTAGGGTCAACTAATGAAAAACTGTTTTTT. V gene TRBV6-1 combines with J gene TRBJ1-4, with D unclear. The CDR3 is 16 residues long. V lost 3 bases, J lost 0 bases, and 11 bases lay in between. Per germline, CDR1 MNHNS and CDR2 SASEGT.